These T cell receptor beta chains were read from a single sample in a study of identifying expanded T cells in peripheral blood. Clones were sequenced by immunoSEQ multiplex PCR, and TCRdb holds only the in-frame ones, with some missing. Of about 91,000 clones listed, approximately 91% were seen once; the top ten hold around 3.8%. Sequencing was performed on blood. These TCRs come from a person aged 18 to 70 in good health. Both conserved end residues are trimmed from each CDR3.

j_gene: TRBJ2-1
v_gene: TRBV5-1
CDR3aa: ASSFPSGGRDNEQF

j_gene: TRBJ2-2
v_gene: TRBV5-4
CDR3aa: ASSRNQDHTGELF

j_gene: TRBJ1-6
v_gene: TRBV30
CDR3aa: AWSTASGPLH

j_gene: TRBJ1-1
v_gene: TRBV29-1
CDR3aa: SATWTGDTEAF

j_gene: TRBJ1-1
v_gene: TRBV10-3
CDR3aa: AISDKENTEAF

j_gene: TRBJ1-2
v_gene: TRBV28
CDR3aa: ASSLGGYGYT

j_gene: TRBJ1-5
v_gene: TRBV6-4
CDR3aa: ASSEGDNQPQH

j_gene: TRBJ1-2
v_gene: TRBV5-6
CDR3aa: ASSLTMRDTGYT

j_gene: TRBJ2-1
v_gene: TRBV15
CDR3aa: ATSRRDPRNEQF

j_gene: TRBJ2-5
v_gene: TRBV28
CDR3aa: ASSFFGGVGETQY

j_gene: TRBJ1-2
v_gene: TRBV29-1
CDR3aa: SSETGNYGYT

j_gene: TRBJ1-2
v_gene: TRBV6-5
CDR3aa: ASTKGQGYYGYT

j_gene: TRBJ1-1
v_gene: TRBV18
CDR3aa: ASSPAGGNTEAF

j_gene: TRBJ1-4
v_gene: TRBV5-1
CDR3aa: ASSLQGANEKLF

j_gene: TRBJ1-3
v_gene: TRBV9
CDR3aa: ASSVDLTDSGNTIY

j_gene: TRBJ1-6
v_gene: TRBV28
CDR3aa: ASSPQRDYSPLH

j_gene: TRBJ2-1
v_gene: TRBV6-4
CDR3aa: ASSEGLEGTEQF

j_gene: TRBJ2-1
v_gene: TRBV4-2
CDR3aa: ASSQTSSRGYNEQF

j_gene: TRBJ2-7
v_gene: TRBV7-9
CDR3aa: ASSLEGVAHEQY

j_gene: TRBJ1-6
v_gene: TRBV14
CDR3aa: ASSQVRNSPLH

j_gene: TRBJ2-1
v_gene: TRBV27
CDR3aa: ASSFYRGQAISSYNEQF

j_gene: TRBJ2-3
v_gene: TRBV6-1
CDR3aa: ASSARSDTQY

j_gene: TRBJ1-2
v_gene: TRBV6-5
CDR3aa: ASSYQGTGSLHGYT

j_gene: TRBJ1-4
v_gene: TRBV14
CDR3aa: ASSQDLREKLF

j_gene: TRBJ2-1
v_gene: TRBV5-1
CDR3aa: ASTGYGNNEQF

j_gene: TRBJ2-7
v_gene: TRBV6-1
CDR3aa: ASSEVVGEQY

j_gene: TRBJ2-7
v_gene: TRBV13
CDR3aa: ASSFRTSGGYEQY

j_gene: TRBJ2-1
v_gene: TRBV4-2
CDR3aa: ASSRGLGTGNEQF

j_gene: TRBJ2-3
v_gene: TRBV28
CDR3aa: ASRSTDTQY

j_gene: TRBJ1-2
v_gene: TRBV5-6
CDR3aa: ASSLERTGGYGYT

j_gene: TRBJ1-4
v_gene: TRBV5-1
CDR3aa: ASSSRGQQDEKLF

j_gene: TRBJ2-3
v_gene: TRBV15
CDR3aa: ATSIGDSRITDTQY

j_gene: TRBJ2-6
v_gene: TRBV5-1
CDR3aa: ASSSWTGVISGANVLT

j_gene: TRBJ2-5
v_gene: TRBV30
CDR3aa: AWSPGQYQETQY

j_gene: TRBJ2-2
v_gene: TRBV6-1
CDR3aa: ASSGEVITGELF

j_gene: TRBJ2-1
v_gene: TRBV29-1
CDR3aa: SVVSGGENEQF

j_gene: TRBJ2-7
v_gene: TRBV5-6
CDR3aa: ASSPSGTSGGYEQY

j_gene: TRBJ1-4
v_gene: TRBV19
CDR3aa: ASSDLIRDMNEKLF

j_gene: TRBJ2-5
v_gene: TRBV5-8
CDR3aa: ASSLEGGRETQY

j_gene: TRBJ1-5
v_gene: TRBV6-6
CDR3aa: ASSYSQNQPQH

j_gene: TRBJ1-4
v_gene: TRBV4-3
CDR3aa: ASSQGLGVKLF

j_gene: TRBJ1-1
v_gene: TRBV7-9
CDR3aa: ASRVTDTEAF

j_gene: TRBJ2-2
v_gene: TRBV11-2
CDR3aa: ASTPYAGLQTGELF

j_gene: TRBJ1-2
v_gene: TRBV6-5
CDR3aa: ASSPGSYGYT

j_gene: TRBJ2-3
v_gene: TRBV5-1
CDR3aa: ASSLEASGGRNTQY

j_gene: TRBJ1-3
v_gene: TRBV10-3
CDR3aa: AISESETGVY

j_gene: TRBJ2-7
v_gene: TRBV7-2
CDR3aa: ASSLVYEQY

j_gene: TRBJ2-5
v_gene: TRBV4-1
CDR3aa: ASRLDPSGETQY

j_gene: TRBJ2-3
v_gene: TRBV4-3
CDR3aa: ASSQDPAGSTDTQY

j_gene: TRBJ2-2
v_gene: TRBV9
CDR3aa: ASSLIGGSAGELF

j_gene: TRBJ2-7
v_gene: TRBV5-1
CDR3aa: ASSFGQASYEQY

j_gene: TRBJ1-2
v_gene: TRBV13
CDR3aa: ASSSRQTRNYGYT

j_gene: TRBJ1-5
v_gene: TRBV7-6
CDR3aa: ASSSQGGQPQH

j_gene: TRBJ2-3
v_gene: TRBV27
CDR3aa: ASSPPPGQGDYTQY

j_gene: TRBJ2-7
v_gene: TRBV28
CDR3aa: ASSPGTSGGVAYEQY

j_gene: TRBJ2-7
v_gene: TRBV5-4
CDR3aa: ASSLVRGRSEQY

j_gene: TRBJ1-3
v_gene: TRBV7-2
CDR3aa: ASSYRDSSGNTIY